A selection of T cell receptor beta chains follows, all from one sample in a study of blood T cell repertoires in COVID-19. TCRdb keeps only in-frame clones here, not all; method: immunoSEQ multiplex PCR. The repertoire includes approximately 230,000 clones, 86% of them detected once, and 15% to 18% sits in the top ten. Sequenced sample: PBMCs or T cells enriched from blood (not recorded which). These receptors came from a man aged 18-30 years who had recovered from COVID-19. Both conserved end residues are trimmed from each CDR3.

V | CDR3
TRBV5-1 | ASSSGQSSYNSPLH
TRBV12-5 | ASGPTGGRSYEQY
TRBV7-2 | ASSFHPGLAGDEQY
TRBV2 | ASPSGGAGYGYT
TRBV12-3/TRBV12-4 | ASNRGGDNEQF
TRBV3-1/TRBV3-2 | ASTSLRSRSAQY
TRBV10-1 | ATDAGAGEQF
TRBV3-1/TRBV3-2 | ASSQEGRGEQY
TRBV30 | AWSVMGALNQPQH
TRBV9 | ASSVATAYNEQF
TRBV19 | ASSGTGIGQPQH
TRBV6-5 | ASSYSGRGGYT
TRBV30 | AWSVYPSKESSGNTIY
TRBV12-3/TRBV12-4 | ASRNSVTETQY
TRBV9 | ASSVGAAGVIYNEQF
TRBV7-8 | ASSHKGVAGELF
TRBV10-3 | AISQLGEQGELF
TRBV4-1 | ASSQGLARNTEAF
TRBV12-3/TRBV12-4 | ASSLGQDYGYT
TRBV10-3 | AISESIALSEQY
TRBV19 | ASSIGYALGVEQY
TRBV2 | ASTAGAGGRTEF
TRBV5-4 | ASSGSGDSNSYEQY
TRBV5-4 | ASSLSLAGGQNEQF
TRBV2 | ARKGARGAINTEAF
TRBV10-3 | ATASDRGNYGYT
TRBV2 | ASFDIDSYNEQF
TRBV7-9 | ASSSTGIRETQY
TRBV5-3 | ARSSGTGGGYIEGYT
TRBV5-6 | ASSRVGLAGGYTQY
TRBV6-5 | ASGQTHEQY
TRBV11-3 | ASSRTTVTYEQY
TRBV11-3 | ASSRGLAGGNEQF
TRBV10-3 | AISYRDLPYEQY
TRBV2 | ASSEAEGVEQY